The 23 T cell receptor beta chains given below trace back to one sample, sequenced in a study of CD8+ T cells in alopecia areata. In each case, RNA was isolated and then reverse transcribed into cDNA as the sequencing template. Using immunoSEQ multiplex PCR, the repertoire was profiled, and TCRdb retains in-frame clones only, with some absent. The top ten hold less than 3.5% of the sample, which has over 150,000 clones, around 60% seen once. The treatment denotes: oral pan-JAK inhibitor, 5-10 mg twice daily. Sequencing was performed on CD4+ T cells sorted from blood, taken at week 4, from a patient treated with tofacitinib. The source of these receptors is a human donor with alopecia areata.

The V gene is TRBV7-8, the J gene TRBJ2-3; D is unresolved. Germline-derived CDR1 and CDR2 are SGHVS and FQNEAQ. The CDR3 extends over 12 amino acids. V shed 5 bases and J shed 5 bases, with 8 bases lying between them. The CDR3 coding sequence is TGTGCCAGCAGCCTACAAGGAGATACGCAGTATTTT. Amino acid sequence: CASSLQGDTQYF. The full variable domain, with the rest looked up from reference TRBV7-8 and TRBJ2-3, is GAGVSQSPRYKVAKRGQDVALRCDPISGHVSLFWYQQALGQGPEFLTYFQNEAQLDKSGLPSDRFFAERPEGSVSTLKIQRTQQEDSAVYLCASSLQGDTQYFGPGTRLTVL.

This clone was counted only a few times. The chain is built from TRBV29-1 and TRBJ2-1; D is undetermined. This CDR3 is 14 amino acids long. Per germline, CDR1 SQVTM and CDR2 ANQGSEA. With 6 bases removed from V and 0 bases from J, the gap between germline ends came to 12 bases. Here the CDR3 reads CSVWVVASYNEQFF. The CDR3, as DNA: TGCAGCGTGTGGGTAGTAGCCTCCTACAATGAGCAGTTCTTC.

The gene calls are TRBV7-2 and TRBJ2-5, with TRBD1 matching over 10 bases. Germline CDR1 and CDR2: SGHTA and FQGNSA. J lost 5 bases, V lost 1 base, and 10 bases had no gene match. The CDR3 is made up of 17 amino acids. This chain's CDR3 is CASSLGDRGLRSETQYF. For the CDR3, the DNA is TGTGCCAGCAGCTTAGGGGACAGGGGCCTCCGTTCGGAGACCCAGTACTTC.

J is TRBJ1-3 and V is TRBV30; D remains unclear. The V end lost 0 bases, the J end lost 8 bases, and 8 bases lay between the germline ends. This CDR3 comprises 12 residues. Germline CDR1 GTSNPN, CDR2 SVGIG (reference sequence). The DNA of the CDR3 is TGTGCCTGGAGTGTACGGTGGGACACCATATATTTT. It codes for CAWSVRWDTIYF.

This clone was detected a few times. The chain is built from TRBV29-1 and TRBJ1-4, with TRBD1 matching over 9 bases. The J segment lost 8 bases and the V segment lost 4 bases, leaving 8 bases of the junction unmatched. The CDR3 is 14 amino acids. Germline CDR1 reads SQVTM; CDR2 reads ANQGSEA. This CDR3 is CSVVAPDRGEKLFF. As DNA, the CDR3 is TGCAGCGTTGTGGCGCCCGACAGGGGGGAAAAACTGTTTTTT.

This clone came up a few times. This chain joins TRBV20-1 and TRBJ2-3, with D hard to call. The germline V gene encodes CDR1 DFQATT and CDR2 SNEGSKA (reference sequence). The CDR3 runs 11 residues. V gave up 5 bases and J gave up 14 bases, with 17 bases separating them. DNA for the CDR3: TGCAGTGCTGGCCTAGGTTGGGATCGGTATTTT. The encoded protein is CSAGLGWDRYF.

The sample holds one count of this clone. The chain recombines TRBV27 with TRBJ2-7; 9 bases line up with TRBD1. V trimming: 5 bases; J trimming: 3 bases; junction bases outside the gene matches: 5. Germline V gene sequence: CDR1 MNHEY, CDR2 SMNVEV (reference sequence). The CDR3 runs to 14 residues. CDR3 sequence: CASSRTGASYEQYF. CDR3 sequence (DNA): TGTGCCAGCAGTAGGACAGGGGCCAGCTACGAGCAGTACTTC.

J is TRBJ2-7 and V is TRBV19; D possibly corresponds to TRBD2 (5 bases). The CDR3 is 13 amino acids. The ends were cut back, 5 bases at V and 4 bases at J, with 12 bases in the middle. Germline values: CDR1 LNHDA, CDR2 SQIVND (reference sequence). This chain's CDR3 is CASSVTGLYEQYF. In DNA, the CDR3 is TGTGCCAGTAGTGTTACGGGGTTATACGAGCAGTACTTC.

With respect to this clone: This sample includes further DNA sequences coding for the same CDR3. The chain has TRBV14 and TRBJ1-2, with D unclear. Trimming pared 0 bases from V and 8 bases from J, leaving 7 bases between. CDR3 length: 12 residues. The germline CDR1 and CDR2 sequences are SGHDN and FVKESK. CDR3 sequence (DNA): TGTGCCAGCAGCCAAGATCGAGGGGGCTACACCTTC. Translation gives CASSQDRGGYTF.

This clone was recorded only once. The genes are TRBV29-1 and TRBJ2-5; perhaps TRBD1 as D (5 bases). There are 12 residues in the CDR3. Germline V gene lookup returns CDR1 SQVTM and CDR2 ANQGSEA. Trimming took 7 bases from V and 2 from J, leaving 11 bases between them. CDR3 protein: CSARAGQETQYF. The CDR3 DNA is TGCAGCGCTAGGGCAGGGCAAGAGACCCAGTACTTC.

The chain links TRBV30 to TRBJ2-1; a weak D match, TRBD1 (5 bases). Trimming took off 0 bases at V and 8 bases at J, with 11 bases between the two ends. CDR3 length: 13 residues. Germline V lookup: CDR1 GTSNPN, CDR2 SVGIG (reference sequence). This CDR3 reads CAWSVLRGHEQFF. The DNA for the CDR3 is TGTGCCTGGAGTGTACTTAGGGGCCATGAGCAGTTCTTC.

Points on this clone: Other nucleotide sequences in the sample specify the same CDR3. The chain couples TRBV15 to TRBJ1-2; D not resolved. V lost 3 bases to trimming and J lost 5 bases, with 7 bases between them. The CDR3 extends over 12 amino acids. Germline V gives CDR1 LNHNV, CDR2 YYDKDF (reference sequence). The CDR3 sequence is CATSRAGYGYTF. CDR3 DNA: TGTGCCACCAGCAGGGCCGGATATGGCTACACCTTC.

The chain combines TRBV7-2 with TRBJ1-3; D uncertain. Per germline, CDR1 SGHTA and CDR2 FQGNSA. Trimming took 5 bases from V and 3 from J, leaving 17 bases between them. This CDR3 has 16 amino acids. The CDR3 nucleotides are TGTGCCAGCAGCCCCACGCGGACGGGGTATGGAAACACCATATATTTT. Translating gives CASSPTRTGYGNTIYF.

V and J are TRBV27 and TRBJ1-1; a weak D match, TRBD1 (6 bases). This CDR3 has 13 residues. Germline V gene lookup returns CDR1 MNHEY and CDR2 SMNVEV (reference sequence). The V and J ends lost 7 bases and 7 bases respectively, with 16 bases between them. This chain's CDR3 is CASTQQGSDEAFF. CDR3 DNA: TGTGCCAGCACCCAACAGGGATCAGATGAAGCTTTCTTT.

The chain joins TRBV7-8 to TRBJ1-2; 9 nucleotides line up with TRBD1. This CDR3 has 17 residues. The germline gives CDR1 SGHVS, CDR2 FQNEAQ. Trimming took 2 bases from V and 2 from J; bases not matched to a gene: 9. The CDR3 reads CASSLLRTGAVNYGYTF. For the CDR3, the DNA is TGTGCCAGCAGCTTATTACGGACAGGGGCTGTGAACTATGGCTACACCTTC.

This chain links TRBV6-6 with TRBJ1-2; 10 bases align to TRBD1. Unmatched junction bases numbered 6, after V lost 7 bases and J lost 4 bases. The CDR3 is 14 amino acids. CDR1 is MNHNY and CDR2 is SVGAGI in the germline V gene (reference sequence). CDR3 in amino acids: CASMADRGFYGYTF. The CDR3 bases are TGTGCCAGCATGGCGGACAGGGGGTTCTATGGCTACACCTTC.

The V call is TRBV29-1, the J call TRBJ2-7, with TRBD1 matching over 11 bases. V was pared by 3 bases and J by 6 bases, with 10 bases of the junction left unmatched. Germline V CDR1 and CDR2: SQVTM, ANQGSEA. CDR3 length: 15 residues. Here the CDR3 DNA reads TGCAGCGTTGATGAGCTCGGACAGGGGGCTGGCGAGCAGTACTTC. This codes for CSVDELGQGAGEQYF.

As for this clone: Other DNA sequences in the sample encode the same CDR3. The chain couples TRBV28 to TRBJ2-7; TRBD1 or TRBD2 may be the D gene (5 bases each). CDR1 MDHEN and CDR2 SYDVKM come from the germline V gene. Trimming stripped 4 bases from V and 1 base from J, with 5 bases between. This CDR3 has 12 amino acids. CDR3 loop: CASSWGSYEQYF. CDR3 nucleotides: TGTGCCAGCAGTTGGGGGTCCTACGAGCAGTACTTC.

The gene calls are TRBV5-1 and TRBJ2-1; TRBD1 matches at 8 bases. Looked up from germline, CDR1 is SGHRS and CDR2 is YFSETQ. The CDR3 length is 14 residues. The junction had 6 bases not matched to a gene; V was cut back by 3 bases and J by 7 bases. The CDR3 nucleotides read TGCGCCAGCAGCTCAGGGACAGGCCGTAATGAGCAGTTCTTC. It codes for CASSSGTGRNEQFF.

In this sample, this clone turned up a few times. The chain employs TRBV29-1 and TRBJ2-1, with unresolved D. The CDR3 is 12 amino acids. V was cut by 7 bases and J by 5 bases, with 12 bases left in between. From germline, CDR1 is SQVTM and CDR2 ANQGSEA. This CDR3 reads CSGSPVHNEQFF. As DNA, the CDR3 is TGCAGCGGTTCTCCGGTACACAATGAGCAGTTCTTC.

The V gene is TRBV30, the J gene TRBJ1-3, with TRBD1 as a possible D gene (5 bases). This CDR3 spans 15 amino acids. Deletions cut 3 bases from V and 2 bases from J, with 14 bases between. The germline V gene has CDR1 GTSNPN and CDR2 SVGIG (reference sequence). The CDR3 loop reads CAWRASGTAGNTIYF. In DNA, the CDR3 is TGTGCCTGGAGGGCTTCGGGGACTGCTGGAAACACCATATATTTT. The whole variable domain, filled in from reference TRBV30 and TRBJ1-3, reads SQTIHQWPATLVQPVGSPLSLECTVEGTSNPNLYWYRQAAGRGLQLLFYSVGIGQISSEVPQNLSASRPQDRQFILSSKKLLLSDSGFYLCAWRASGTAGNTIYFGEGSWLTVV.

This chain joins TRBV4-2 and TRBJ1-4; D ambiguous. CDR1 and CDR2 (germline): LGHNA, YNFKEQ. The CDR3 sequence is 12 residues long. V dropped 0 bases and J dropped 8 bases, with 4 bases sitting between them. The CDR3 is CASSQEKEKLFF. The CDR3 DNA reads as TGTGCCAGCAGCCAAGAGAAAGAAAAACTGTTTTTT.

The chain links TRBV30 to TRBJ1-2; D call uncertain. Trimming removed 2 bases from V and 5 bases from J, with 6 bases in between. The CDR3 covers 11 residues. The germline V gene encodes CDR1 GTSNPN and CDR2 SVGIG (reference sequence). The CDR3: CAWSTRYGYTF. The DNA of the CDR3 is TGTGCCTGGAGTACCCGTTATGGCTACACCTTC. Full variable domain (rest looked up from reference TRBV30 and TRBJ1-2): SQTIHQWPATLVQPVGSPLSLECTVEGTSNPNLYWYRQAAGRGLQLLFYSVGIGQISSEVPQNLSASRPQDRQFILSSKKLLLSDSGFYLCAWSTRYGYTFGSGTRLTVV.